This passage covers 7 T cell receptor beta chains from one sample sequenced in a study of spatial heterogeneity in lung cancer. These TCRs' antigens remain unknown. Documented time point: sample taken at primary tumor resection. TCRdb independently ran MiXCR on the 5' RACE reads; one entry per CDR3 protein. The table lists about 1,200 distinct CDR3 sequences, approximately 24% of them singletons. Study-level findings and limits: Expanded alpha and beta TCR counts within tumors tracked tumor mutation counts.

Here the sequenced sample was lung tumor tissue, taken at surgery. The source is a male donor with early-stage non-small cell lung cancer.

V is TRBV28 and J is TRBJ2-4; TRBD2 might be the D (6 bases). V gave up 2 bases and J gave up 1 base, with 9 bases separating them. Germline loops: CDR1 MDHEN, CDR2 SYDVKM. The CDR3 is 15 residues long. The CDR3 region has the DNA TGTGCCAGCAGTTTAGGAGGGTTGGCCAAAAACATTCAGTACTTC. This codes for CASSLGGLAKNIQYF.

The chain uses TRBV23-1 and TRBJ2-5, with TRBD1 matching 7 bases. TRBV23-1 carries the ORF label, with uncertain function. J lost 9 bases, V lost 11 bases, and 0 bases had no gene match. The CDR3 runs to 8 residues. The CDR3 nucleotides are TGCGCCCAGGGGGCCCAGTACTTC. As protein: CAQGAQYF.

This clonotype was counted between two and nine times. V gene TRBV28 combines with J gene TRBJ2-7; D is undetermined. The V end lost 7 bases, the J end lost 3 bases, and 7 bases lay between the germline ends. Germline loops: CDR1 MDHEN, CDR2 SYDVKM. The CDR3 covers 11 residues. The chain's CDR3 is CASIQDYEQYF. The CDR3 nucleotides read TGTGCCAGCATTCAGGACTACGAGCAGTACTTC. Full variable domain (remainder filled in from reference TRBV28 and TRBJ2-7): DVKVTQSSRYLVKRTGEKVFLECVQDMDHENMFWYRQDPGLGLRLIYFSYDVKMKEKGDIPEGYSVSREKKERFSLILESASTNQTSMYLCASIQDYEQYFGPGTRLTVT.

By its share, this clonotype is large. This chain links TRBV12-3 or TRBV12-4 with TRBJ2-7; possible D gene TRBD1, 6 bases. V was cut by 3 bases and J by 2 bases, with 11 bases left in between. This CDR3 region has 14 residues. CDR3 in amino acids: CASSLGRGAYEQYF. CDR3 bases: TGTGCCAGCAGTTTGGGCAGGGGAGCCTACGAGCAGTACTTC.

V usage is TRBV5-1 and J usage is TRBJ2-5; 7 bases are a match to TRBD2. Germline lookup yields CDR1 SGHRS and CDR2 YFSETQ. The ends lost 0 bases at V and 2 bases at J; junction bases unmatched: 1. The CDR3 has 14 amino acids. CDR3 sequence: CASSLAGGQETQYF. The CDR3 region has the DNA TGCGCCAGCAGCTTGGCCGGGGGGCAAGAGACCCAGTACTTC.

The chain is built from TRBV11-2 and TRBJ2-5; 8 nucleotides agree with TRBD2. This CDR3 comprises 19 residues. From germline, CDR1 is SGHAT and CDR2 FQNNGV. The V segment lost 3 bases and the J segment 4 bases; nucleotides outside the gene matches: 19. The CDR3 DNA reads TGTGCCAGCAGCTTGGGGGGGGCACAAGCGGGAGCTCTAGGAGAGACCCAGTACTTC. Amino acid sequence: CASSLGGAQAGALGETQYF. Full variable domain (outside the CDR3, taken from reference TRBV11-2 and TRBJ2-5): EAGVAQSPRYKIIEKRQSVAFWCNPISGHATLYWYQQILGQGPKLLIQFQNNGVVDDSQLPKDRFSAERLKGVDSTLKIQPAKLEDSAVYLCASSLGGAQAGALGETQYFGPGTRLLVL.

This clonotype is medium-sized. The chain uses TRBV4-1 and TRBJ2-1; no clear D. This CDR3 spans 16 amino acids. V was pared by 0 bases and J by 3 bases, with 12 bases between. Germline V gene data show CDR1 as MGHRA and CDR2 as YSYEKL. As DNA, the CDR3 is TGCGCCAGCAGCCAAGATCAAAGTTCCTACTACAATGAGCAGTTCTTC. Amino acid sequence: CASSQDQSSYYNEQFF.